This entry lists 19 T cell receptor beta chains sequenced from one sample in a study of blood T cell repertoires in COVID-19. This table comes from immunoSEQ multiplex PCR, and its TCRdb copy is limited to in-frame clones, with some not included. The sample lists under 200,000 clones; roughly nine tenths were seen once. Sequencing input: peripheral blood. The receptors were sampled from a man aged 55 to 70 with active or convalescent COVID-19.

The gene calls are TRBV24-1 and TRBJ2-1; 11 bases line up with TRBD1. Losses at the gene ends were 4 bases for V and 6 bases for J; bases not matched to a gene: 10. Germline CDR1 and CDR2: KGHDR and SFDVKD. CDR3 length: 17 residues. The CDR3 nucleotides read TGTGCCACCAGTGACCAGGACAGGGGGCGATCTCTCAATGAGCAGTTCTTC. It yields the protein CATSDQDRGRSLNEQFF.

This sequence joins TRBV7-6 and TRBJ2-7; maybe TRBD1 (7 bases). With 3 bases removed from V and 6 bases from J, the gap between germline ends came to 15 bases. The CDR3 runs 14 residues. The germline CDR1 and CDR2 sequences are SGHVS and FNYEAQ. CDR3 in amino acids: CASSLGGQTSEQYF. The CDR3 DNA is TGTGCCAGCAGCTTGGGGGGACAGACCTCCGAGCAGTACTTC.

The chain has TRBV11-2 and TRBJ2-3, with D possibly being TRBD2 (5 bases). The V end was cut by 5 bases, the J end by 0 bases, with 6 bases between. The CDR3 consists of 13 residues. Germline CDR1 and CDR2: SGHAT and FQNNGV. CDR3 sequence (DNA): TGTGCCAGCAGCCTAGCTAGCACAGATACGCAGTATTTT. This gives the protein CASSLASTDTQYF.

This chain links TRBV12-3 or TRBV12-4 with TRBJ1-1; D call uncertain. CDR3 size: 13 residues. The V and J ends lost 3 bases and 7 bases respectively, with 12 bases between them. The CDR3 DNA sequence: TGTGCCAGCAGTTTTTTGGGGAGGGTTGAAGCTTTCTTT. Its protein is CASSFLGRVEAFF.

The chain employs TRBV5-1 and TRBJ1-1; the D gene is possibly TRBD1 (5 bases). Between the trimmed V and J ends, which lost 6 bases and 0 bases, there was a span of 18 bases. The CDR3 covers 16 residues. CDR1 and CDR2 (germline): SGHRS, YFSETQ. The CDR3 coding sequence is TGCGCCAGCACCACCTCCTCCGGGGGATTGAACACTGAAGCTTTCTTT. Protein: CASTTSSGGLNTEAFF.

The chain combines TRBV12-3 or TRBV12-4 with TRBJ1-5; D possibly corresponds to TRBD1 (5 bases). V lost 3 bases, J lost 6 bases, and 9 bases lay in between. The CDR3 totals 13 residues. The CDR3 DNA reads as TGTGCCAGCAGTTTTAGGGGATTTCAGCCCCAGCATTTT. Its translation is CASSFRGFQPQHF.

The chain recombines TRBV7-9 with TRBJ2-5; the D gene is possibly TRBD1 (5 bases). This CDR3 has 15 residues. Germline V lookup: CDR1 SEHNR, CDR2 FQNEAQ (reference sequence). The ends were cut back, 5 bases at V and 2 bases at J, with 15 bases in the middle. CDR3 residues: CASSPLGRVQETQYF. Here the CDR3 DNA reads TGTGCCAGCAGCCCACTGGGCAGGGTACAAGAGACCCAGTACTTC.

This rearrangement joins TRBV10-3 to TRBJ1-4; no clear D gene. The CDR3 runs to 14 residues. V lost 6 bases and J lost 8, with 16 bases in between. Germline V gene data show CDR1 as ENHRY and CDR2 as SYGVKD. CDR3 coding DNA: TGTGCCATCAGAGACACACCACCAGAGGAAAAACTGTTTTTT. Translating gives CAIRDTPPEEKLFF.

This clone was observed once. This chain's CDR3 is CASSHLLTLRTAIYNEQFF. The CDR3 DNA is TGCGCCAGCAGCCACCTACTAACTCTTAGGACAGCTATCTACAATGAGCAGTTCTTC. The rearrangement joins TRBV4-1 to TRBJ2-1, with TRBD1 as a possible D gene (6 bases). V was pared by 3 bases and J by 3 bases, with 24 bases between. Germline V gene lookup returns CDR1 MGHRA and CDR2 YSYEKL. The CDR3 contains 19 residues.

This clone showed up just once. This sequence joins TRBV28 and TRBJ1-5; possibly TRBD1 for D (5 bases). The V gene's germline CDR1 is MDHEN and CDR2 SYDVKM. This CDR3 spans 15 amino acids. Trimming removed 2 bases from V and 5 bases from J, with 13 bases in between. CDR3 sequence reads: CASSLGGGEYQPQHF. CDR3 nucleotides: TGTGCCAGCAGTTTAGGGGGGGGTGAATATCAGCCCCAGCATTTT.

This clone was seen only once. V gene TRBV10-2 combines with J gene TRBJ2-5; D is ambiguous. Germline V gene data show CDR1 as WSHSY and CDR2 as SAAADI. This CDR3 has 13 amino acids. V was trimmed by 2 bases and J by 1 base, leaving 5 bases between them. CDR3 in DNA: TGCGCCAGCAGTGAGGTAGCCCAAGAGACCCAGTACTTC. Translating gives CASSEVAQETQYF.

The V gene is TRBV10-3, the J gene TRBJ2-1; TRBD1 is a possible D gene (6 bases). There are 12 residues in the CDR3. The V end was cut by 11 bases, the J end by 5 bases, with 13 bases between. Germline V gene sequence: CDR1 ENHRY, CDR2 SYGVKD. For the CDR3, the DNA is TGTGCCTCATCTCGGGACAACAATGAGCAGTTCTTC. It is translated as CASSRDNNEQFF.

The chain combines TRBV12-3 or TRBV12-4 with TRBJ1-1; no clear D gene. The CDR3 sequence is 12 residues long. Trimming stripped 3 bases from V and 10 bases from J, with 12 bases between. CDR3 bases: TGTGCCAGCAGTTTTGAGGAGATGGGAGCTTTCTTT. Its protein product is CASSFEEMGAFF.

The chain combines TRBV2 with TRBJ1-4; perhaps TRBD1 as D (5 bases). The CDR3 contains 13 residues. With 8 bases removed from V and 4 bases from J, the gap between germline ends came to 11 bases. Per germline, CDR1 SNHLY and CDR2 FYNNEI. CDR3 DNA: TGTGCCAGCCAACAGGAGTTTAATGAAAAACTGTTTTTT. This translates into CASQQEFNEKLFF.

This clone has a handful of counts. The chain is built from TRBV2 and TRBJ2-7; TRBD1 might be the D (5 bases). Germline values: CDR1 SNHLY, CDR2 FYNNEI. Trimming removed 5 bases at V and 6 bases at J, with 14 bases between. CDR3 length equals 13 residues. This chain's CDR3 is CASSILQGGEQYF. CDR3 in DNA: TGTGCCAGCAGTATACTTCAGGGTGGCGAGCAGTACTTC. Supplemented by reference TRBV2 and TRBJ2-7, the full variable domain reads EPEVTQTPSHQVTQMGQEVILRCVPISNHLYFYWYRQILGQKVEFLVSFYNNEISEKSEIFDDQFSVERPDGSNFTLKIRSTKLEDSAMYFCASSILQGGEQYFGPGTRLTVT.

V and J are TRBV18 and TRBJ1-2; the D gene is possibly TRBD1 (5 bases). The CDR3 sequence is 14 residues long. The ends were cut back, 2 bases at V and 2 bases at J, with 9 bases in the middle. Looked up from germline, CDR1 is KGHSH and CDR2 is LQKENI. The CDR3 region is CASSPGAQNYGYTF. CDR3 DNA: TGTGCCAGCTCACCAGGGGCACAGAACTATGGCTACACCTTC.

This chain joins TRBV25-1 and TRBJ2-3; 7 nucleotides align to TRBD2. Germline CDR1 and CDR2: MGHDK and SYGVNS. This CDR3 spans 14 amino acids. Germline trimming cut 5 bases from V and 4 bases from J; bases unmatched to any gene: 6. CDR3 sequence reads: CASSRSSGADTQYF. In DNA form, the CDR3 reads TGTGCCAGCAGTAGGTCCAGCGGGGCAGATACGCAGTATTTT.

The genes are TRBV27 and TRBJ1-2, with D maybe TRBD1 (6 bases). V was trimmed by 5 bases and J by 5 bases, leaving 9 bases between them. Germline CDR1 is MNHEY and CDR2 is SMNVEV (reference sequence). The CDR3 sequence is 12 residues long. CDR3 coding DNA: TGTGCCAGCAGTCCCCAGGGGTATGGCTACACCTTC. Translating gives CASSPQGYGYTF.

V and J are TRBV10-3 and TRBJ1-5, with unresolved D. CDR1 is ENHRY, CDR2 SYGVKD, per germline. The CDR3 contains 17 residues. Trimming took 3 bases from V and 3 from J, leaving 18 bases between them. The CDR3 loop is CAISDMRVALNNQPQHF. The CDR3 nucleotides read TGTGCCATCAGTGATATGCGGGTAGCGCTAAACAATCAGCCCCAGCATTTT.